This T cell receptor beta chain is from a study of shared clonotypes between healthy human individuals. Study-level points and caveats: The study generally estimated greater richness for naive than memory subsets.

This CDR3 has 15 amino acids. Trimming cost V 1 base and J 6 bases, with 15 bases left between them. CDR1 is MGHRA and CDR2 is YSYEKL in the germline V gene. As concerns this clone: Antigen unknown.

For each subset, genomic DNA was distributed in equal portions over several immunoSEQ plates. Produced via immunoSEQ multiplex PCR; TCRdb's table is partial and in-frame only. The sample records millions of clones, 90% to 95% being singletons. Sequencing was performed on naive CD4+ T cells sorted from blood. As to subset: CD45RA+ positively selected. This sequence joins TRBV4-1 and TRBJ1-1, with a possible D match to TRBD1 (6 bases). The source of this sequence is a young man in good health. Here the CDR3 DNA reads TGCGCCAGCAGCCAAGGGATGCAGGGGTACGCTGAAGCTTTCTTT. As protein: CASSQGMQGYAEAFF.